This TCR beta chain was identified in a study of blood T cell repertoires in COVID-19. Per the original methods: Quantification of nucleated cells was approximated via reference gene primer amplification. TCRdb's copy holds only in-frame clones and misses some; the assay was immunoSEQ multiplex PCR. The V and J calls and clone size were taken over from that table, and D and trimming were inferred from the DNA. The data hold 240,000 or so clones, with around 86% observed a single time. Living in 20 to 30 US areas, the participants were between about 18 and 100 years of age. What was sequenced was PBMCs or T cells enriched from blood (not recorded which). This clonotype was obtained from a woman aged 40 to 55 with acute COVID-19.

CDR3 in DNA: TGTGCCAGCAGCTTAGGGGCAGGGGGGCAGCCCCAGCATTTT. This sequence encodes CASSLGAGGQPQHF. The genes are TRBV13 and TRBJ1-5; TRBD1 agrees at 7 bases. Germline CDR1 reads PRHDT; CDR2 reads FYEKMQ (reference sequence). Trimming at V came to 0 bases and at J to 7 bases, leaving 3 bases not matched to a gene. The CDR3 has 14 residues.